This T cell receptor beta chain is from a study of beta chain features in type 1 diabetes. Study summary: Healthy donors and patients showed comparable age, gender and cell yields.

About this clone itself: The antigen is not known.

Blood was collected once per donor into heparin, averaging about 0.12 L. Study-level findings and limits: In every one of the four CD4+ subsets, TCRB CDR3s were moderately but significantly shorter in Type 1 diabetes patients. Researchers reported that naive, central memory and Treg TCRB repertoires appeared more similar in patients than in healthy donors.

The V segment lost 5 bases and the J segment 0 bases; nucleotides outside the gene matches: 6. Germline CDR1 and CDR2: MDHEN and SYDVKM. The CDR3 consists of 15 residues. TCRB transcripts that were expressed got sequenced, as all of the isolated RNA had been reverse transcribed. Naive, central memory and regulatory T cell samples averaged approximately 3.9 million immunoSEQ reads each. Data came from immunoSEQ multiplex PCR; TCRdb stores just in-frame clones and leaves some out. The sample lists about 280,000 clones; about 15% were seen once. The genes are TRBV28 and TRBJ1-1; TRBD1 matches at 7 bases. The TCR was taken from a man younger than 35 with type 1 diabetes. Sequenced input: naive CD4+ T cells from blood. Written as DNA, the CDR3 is TGTGCCAGCAGTACCCTTGACAGGGTGAACACTGAAGCTTTCTTT. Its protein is CASSTLDRVNTEAFF.